This T cell receptor (beta chain) was recorded in a study of cytomegalovirus exposure and HLA in healthy donors. Overall study results and limits: Through in vitro validation, three CMV-associated chains were shown to be specific for CMV antigens.

Measured with immunoSEQ multiplex PCR; TCRdb has only the in-frame clones, and not every one. The sample lists over 200,000 clones; nearly 90% were seen once. V was pared by 2 bases and J by 3 bases, with 11 bases between. CDR3 length: 14 residues. Germline-derived CDR1 and CDR2 are SGHTA and FQGNSA. This clone was observed a single time. What it binds is unknown. This sequence was found in a woman aged 18-35 years in good health and CMV-seronegative. The rearrangement joins TRBV7-2 to TRBJ2-7; tentatively, D is TRBD2 (6 bases). Input material: PBMCs. CDR3 region: CASSLPRGGYEQYF. In DNA form, the CDR3 reads TGTGCCAGCAGCTTACCGCGGGGCGGCTACGAGCAGTACTTC.